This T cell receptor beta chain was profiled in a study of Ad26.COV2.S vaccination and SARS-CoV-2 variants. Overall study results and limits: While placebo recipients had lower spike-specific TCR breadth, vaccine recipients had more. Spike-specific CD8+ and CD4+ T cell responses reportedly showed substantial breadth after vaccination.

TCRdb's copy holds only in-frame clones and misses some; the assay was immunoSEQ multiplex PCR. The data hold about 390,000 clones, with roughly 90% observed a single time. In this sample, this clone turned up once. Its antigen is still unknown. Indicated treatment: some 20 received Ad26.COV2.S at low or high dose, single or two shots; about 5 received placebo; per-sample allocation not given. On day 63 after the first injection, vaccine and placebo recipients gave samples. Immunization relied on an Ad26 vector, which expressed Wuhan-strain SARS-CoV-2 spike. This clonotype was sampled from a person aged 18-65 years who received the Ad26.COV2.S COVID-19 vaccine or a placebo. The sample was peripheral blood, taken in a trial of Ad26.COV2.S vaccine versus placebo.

The CDR3 loop reads CASSARIGELFF. The CDR3, as DNA: TGTGCCAGCAGCGCCCGCATCGGGGAGCTGTTTTTT. V usage is TRBV7-9 and J usage is TRBJ2-2; D is undetermined. Trimming removed 5 bases from V and 7 bases from J, with 8 bases in between. This CDR3 contains 12 residues. Germline CDR1 SEHNR, CDR2 FQNEAQ (reference sequence).